These 30 T cell receptor beta chains were sequenced from one sample in a study of OX40 agonist ivuxolimab in advanced cancers. The protocol was immunoSEQ multiplex PCR, while the TCRdb copy is restricted to in-frame clones and leaves out a portion. The data show about 120,000 clones, around 93% seen once. The sequencing used CD4+ or CD8+ T cells sorted from blood, collected in a trial of the OX40 agonist ivuxolimab. These receptors all stem from an adult with an advanced solid tumor such as melanoma, head and neck, liver or kidney cancer.

The rearrangement uses TRBV7-8 and TRBJ1-1; D not resolved. The CDR3 has 16 amino acids. In germline, CDR1 is SGHVS, CDR2 FQNEAQ. V lost 1 base, J lost 0 bases, and 12 bases lay in between. In DNA, the CDR3 is TGTGCCAGCAGCTTAGAAGCCGGATTGCTGAACACTGAAGCTTTCTTT. This gives the protein CASSLEAGLLNTEAFF.

This clone was recorded only once. This chain uses TRBV7-2 with TRBJ2-1; no firm D call. There are 17 residues in the CDR3. V was trimmed by 5 bases and J by 0 bases, leaving 17 bases between them. Looked up from germline, CDR1 is SGHTA and CDR2 is FQGNSA. The DNA of the CDR3 is TGTGCCAGCAGCCATGGTGCTGCGGCGAGCTCCTACAATGAGCAGTTCTTC. This translates into CASSHGAAASSYNEQFF.

This chain uses TRBV28 with TRBJ1-5; 7 bases agree with TRBD1. V dropped 5 bases and J dropped 0; count of bases not matched to a gene: 13. The CDR3 extends over 18 amino acids. The germline gives CDR1 MDHEN, CDR2 SYDVKM. The CDR3 loop reads CASSRQGSDSYSNQPQHF. CDR3 in DNA: TGTGCCAGCAGTAGACAGGGTTCCGACAGTTATAGCAATCAGCCCCAGCATTTT.

V and J are TRBV19 and TRBJ1-4, with 8 bases aligning to TRBD1. The J segment lost 7 bases and the V segment lost 9 bases, leaving 10 bases of the junction unmatched. The germline CDR1 and CDR2 sequences are LNHDA and SQIVND (reference sequence). This CDR3 is built from 14 residues. CDR3 DNA: TGTGCCAGCCGCCCCCAGGGGGCGAGTGAAAAACTGTTTTTT. Translated: CASRPQGASEKLFF.

This chain connects TRBV4-3 to TRBJ1-4; TRBD1 agrees at 9 bases. J was trimmed by 0 bases and V by 2 bases; bases with no gene match: 7. This CDR3 comprises 18 residues. The germline V gene has CDR1 LGHNA and CDR2 YSLEER. For the CDR3, the DNA is TGCGCCAGCAGCCAACGACAGGGGGTGCCTGCAACTAATGAAAAACTGTTTTTT. This sequence encodes CASSQRQGVPATNEKLFF.

In this sample, this clone turned up once. The chain joins TRBV5-4 to TRBJ2-1; 10 bases map to TRBD2. Per germline, CDR1 SGHNT and CDR2 YYREEE (reference sequence). The V segment lost 0 bases and the J segment 4 bases; nucleotides outside the gene matches: 1. This CDR3 has 15 amino acids. DNA of the CDR3: TGTGCCAGCAGCTTGGCTAGCGGGAGTTACAATGAGCAGTTCTTC. Encoded protein: CASSLASGSYNEQFF. Full variable domain (outside the CDR3, taken from reference TRBV5-4 and TRBJ2-1): ETGVTQSPTHLIKTRGQQVTLRCSSQSGHNTVSWYQQALGQGPQFIFQYYREEENGRGNFPPRFSGLQFPNYSSELNVNALELDDSALYLCASSLASGSYNEQFFGPGTRLTVL.

J is TRBJ1-1 and V is TRBV6-5; D is unresolved. Germline V gene sequence: CDR1 MNHEY, CDR2 SVGAGI. There are 14 residues in the CDR3. V lost 0 bases and J lost 3, with 8 bases in between. The CDR3 nucleotides are TGTGCCAGCAGTTACTCGAGGCTGGACACTGAAGCTTTCTTT. Protein product: CASSYSRLDTEAFF.

The chain uses TRBV7-3 and TRBJ1-1; 12 bases map to TRBD1. The germline gives CDR1 SGHTA, CDR2 FQGTGA. Losses at the gene ends were 5 bases for V and 7 bases for J; bases not matched to a gene: 5. There are 14 residues in the CDR3. This CDR3 reads CASSPGTGGFEAFF. In nucleotides, the CDR3 is TGTGCCAGCAGCCCCGGGACAGGGGGCTTTGAAGCTTTCTTT.

The chain has TRBV28 and TRBJ1-1; TRBD1 matches at 10 bases. V shed 6 bases and J 5 bases; nucleotides not matched to a gene: 12. Germline V gives CDR1 MDHEN, CDR2 SYDVKM. The CDR3 extends over 16 amino acids. The CDR3 is CASRTGGLSSGTEAFF. The CDR3 nucleotides read TGTGCCAGCAGGACAGGGGGCCTTAGCAGCGGGACTGAAGCTTTCTTT.

This chain joins TRBV5-5 and TRBJ2-7; 11 bases map to TRBD1. V lost 0 bases to trimming and J lost 6 bases; unmatched junction nucleotides: 11. Germline loops: CDR1 SGHKS, CDR2 YYEKEE (reference sequence). The CDR3 is 17 amino acids. This chain's CDR3 is CASSLANYRTGGAEQYF. CDR3 DNA: TGTGCCAGCAGCTTGGCCAATTACAGGACAGGGGGCGCCGAGCAGTACTTC.

This clone was seen once. The chain uses TRBV29-1 and TRBJ1-1; unclear D gene. The CDR3 sequence is 16 residues long. V dropped 2 bases and J dropped 1 base, with 17 bases sitting between them. Germline values: CDR1 SQVTM, CDR2 ANQGSEA. CDR3 in DNA: TGCAGCGTTGAATTTCCGCGGTCAGGTTGGAACACTGAAGCTTTCTTT. This gives the protein CSVEFPRSGWNTEAFF.

Remarks on this clone: The final CDR3 position lacks the conserved phenylalanine or tryptophan, pointing to a likely read error. It is unclear where the CDR3 begins or ends on the DNA, so no DNA is shown, and the CDR3 is as TCRdb lists it. The chain employs TRBV9 and TRBJ2-7. The CDR3 has 8 amino acids, counting both end residues. Looked up from germline, CDR1 is SGDLS and CDR2 is YYNGEE. The CDR3 loop reads CASSAQVS.

The rearrangement uses TRBV4-1 and TRBJ1-3; D uncertain. The CDR3 contains 17 residues. Germline CDR1 and CDR2: MGHRA and YSYEKL. V was trimmed by 1 base and J by 0 bases, leaving 13 bases between them. The CDR3: CASSQVALPVSGNTIYF. The DNA of the CDR3 is TGCGCCAGCAGCCAAGTGGCCCTGCCGGTCTCTGGAAACACCATATATTTT.

J is TRBJ2-7 and V is TRBV15; 11 bases are shared with TRBD1. Germline V gene lookup returns CDR1 LNHNV and CDR2 YYDKDF (reference sequence). With V trimmed by 11 bases and J by 4 bases, 10 bases remained unmatched. This CDR3 is built from 14 residues. As DNA, the CDR3 is TGTGCCCCTTCGGGGACAGGGGGTCCTTACGAGCAGTACTTC. Encoded protein: CAPSGTGGPYEQYF.

This chain connects TRBV29-1 to TRBJ1-1; D unresolved. This CDR3 is built from 13 residues. The ends were cut back, 3 bases at V and 1 base at J, with 9 bases in the middle. The germline gives CDR1 SQVTM, CDR2 ANQGSEA. The CDR3 bases are TGCAGCGTTGACCCCAGAGAGAACACTGAAGCTTTCTTT. This encodes CSVDPRENTEAFF. Variable domain in full (rest from reference TRBV29-1 and TRBJ1-1): SAVISQKPSRDICQRGTSLTIQCQVDSQVTMMFWYRQQPGQSLTLIATANQGSEATYESGFVIDKFPISRPNLTFSTLTVSNMSPEDSSIYLCSVDPRENTEAFFGQGTRLTVV.

The CDR3 protein is CASSLVAWMNTEAFF. CDR3 sequence (DNA): TGCGCCAGCAGCTTGGTTGCTTGGATGAACACTGAAGCTTTCTTT. The rearrangement uses TRBV5-1 and TRBJ1-1; D is unclear. Germline CDR1 reads SGHRS; CDR2 reads YFSETQ. Trimming cost V 0 bases and J 0 bases, with 9 bases left between them. The CDR3 runs to 15 residues.

The chain uses TRBV7-2 and TRBJ2-1; D possibly corresponds to TRBD1 (6 bases). V was cut by 6 bases and J by 10 bases, with 16 bases left in between. The CDR3 covers 13 residues. Germline CDR1 and CDR2: SGHTA and FQGNSA. Written as DNA, the CDR3 is TGTGCCAGCAGTAAACAGGGCCAGCGCGAGCAGTTCTTC. Translated: CASSKQGQREQFF.

The chain has TRBV7-4 and TRBJ2-7; 8 bases align to TRBD1. Trimming at V came to 5 bases and at J to 5 bases, leaving 8 bases not matched to a gene. The CDR3 extends over 14 amino acids. Looked up from germline, CDR1 is SGHVT and CDR2 is SQSDAQ. Here the CDR3 reads CASSVGQGFNEQYF. CDR3 bases: TGTGCCAGCAGCGTAGGACAGGGATTCAACGAGCAGTACTTC.

This chain connects TRBV7-9 to TRBJ1-3; possibly TRBD1 for D (5 bases). Germline V lookup: CDR1 SEHNR, CDR2 FQNEAQ (reference sequence). Deletions cut 0 bases from V and 3 bases from J, with 12 bases between. This CDR3 is 16 amino acids long. The DNA of the CDR3 is TGTGCCAGCAGCTTAGCGGTGGGGCGCGATGGAAACACCATATATTTT. Its translation: CASSLAVGRDGNTIYF.

The gene calls are TRBV5-1 and TRBJ1-1; 9 nucleotides line up with TRBD1. CDR3 length: 15 residues. With V trimmed by 4 bases and J by 1 base, 5 bases remained unmatched. Germline V gene sequence: CDR1 SGHRS, CDR2 YFSETQ. DNA of the CDR3: TGCGCCAGCAGCCCTGGACAGGGGACGAACACTGAAGCTTTCTTT. Translation gives CASSPGQGTNTEAFF.

The rearrangement joins TRBV11-2 to TRBJ2-1, with a possible D match to TRBD1 (6 bases). The germline V gene encodes CDR1 SGHAT and CDR2 FQNNGV. Trimming removed 5 bases at V and 6 bases at J, with 23 bases between. CDR3 length: 17 amino acids. CDR3 residues: CASSPPIRQVVINEQFF. The CDR3 DNA sequence: TGTGCCAGCAGCCCGCCCATTCGACAGGTTGTTATCAATGAGCAGTTCTTC.

The genes are TRBV5-6 and TRBJ2-4; D is uncertain. This CDR3 is built from 17 residues. The V end was cut by 4 bases, the J end by 0 bases, with 17 bases between. Germline values: CDR1 SGHDT, CDR2 YYEEEE. CDR3 sequence reads: CASSPRGADLAKNIQYF. The CDR3 coding sequence is TGTGCCAGCAGCCCAAGAGGTGCAGATTTAGCCAAAAACATTCAGTACTTC.

The chain uses TRBV11-2 and TRBJ2-3, with 8 nucleotides matching TRBD1. Germline loops: CDR1 SGHAT, CDR2 FQNNGV. V shed 3 bases, J shed 3 bases, and the junction held 5 bases outside the gene matches. The CDR3 is 15 amino acids. The DNA for the CDR3 is TGTGCCAGCAGCTTTACCGGGACAGGAACAGATACGCAGTATTTT. This encodes CASSFTGTGTDTQYF.

The chain carries TRBV5-4 and TRBJ1-4, with 9 bases lining up with TRBD1. V trimming: 0 bases; J trimming: 7 bases; junction bases outside the gene matches: 4. The CDR3 is made up of 15 amino acids. Germline assignment: CDR1 SGHNT and CDR2 YYREEE (reference sequence). CDR3 protein: CASSLEGTGPEKLFF. DNA for the CDR3: TGTGCCAGCAGCTTGGAGGGGACAGGGCCTGAAAAACTGTTTTTT.

This chain uses TRBV10-2 with TRBJ1-5, with TRBD1 matching over 10 bases. This CDR3 has 15 residues. Trimming removed 3 bases from V and 2 bases from J; junction bases left unmatched: 1. Germline V lookup: CDR1 WSHSY, CDR2 SAAADI. CDR3 loop: CASSDGTGGNQPQHF. The CDR3 bases are TGCGCCAGCAGTGACGGGACAGGGGGCAATCAGCCCCAGCATTTT.

V and J are TRBV4-2 and TRBJ2-3, with D possibly TRBD2 on 6 matching bases. V shed 4 bases and J shed 1 base, with 9 bases lying between them. Looked up from germline, CDR1 is LGHNA and CDR2 is YNFKEQ. This CDR3 spans 14 amino acids. The CDR3 is CASSLSSGTDTQYF. The CDR3 nucleotides read TGTGCCAGCAGCCTTTCTAGCGGCACAGATACGCAGTATTTT.

This chain connects TRBV2 to TRBJ2-5, with D perhaps being TRBD1 or TRBD2 (5 bases each). Germline assignment: CDR1 SNHLY and CDR2 FYNNEI. V was shortened by 6 bases and J by 2 bases, with 16 bases between the two germline ends. The length of the CDR3 is 15 residues. The CDR3 DNA reads TGTGCCAGCAGCTGGGACCAAGGTTTACAAGAGACCCAGTACTTC. This translates into CASSWDQGLQETQYF.

The sample holds one count of this clone. The germline gene is not matched at one end of the junction; a read error may be the cause. J is TRBJ2-5 and V is TRBV2; D call uncertain. Looked up from germline, CDR1 is SNHLY and CDR2 is FYNNEI. The CDR3 loop spans 14 amino acids. The chain's CDR3 is CASSKGRNQETRYF. The DNA for the CDR3 is TGTGCCAGCAGTAAAGGACGTAACCAAGAGACCCGGTACTTC.

Only a few counts were recorded for this clone. V and J are TRBV7-8 and TRBJ2-1; a possible D gene is TRBD2 (6 bases). Germline V gene data show CDR1 as SGHVS and CDR2 as FQNEAQ. V was clipped by 2 bases and J by 12 bases, with 17 bases between them. The CDR3 contains 14 residues. The CDR3 region is CASSLRAALRGQFF. The DNA of the CDR3 is TGTGCCAGCAGCTTAAGAGCGGCACTGCGGGGGCAGTTCTTC.

The V call is TRBV5-1, the J call TRBJ1-1; 8 bases align to TRBD1. Per the germline V gene, CDR1 is SGHRS and CDR2 is YFSETQ. CDR3 size: 14 residues. V lost 0 bases to trimming and J lost 7 bases; unmatched junction nucleotides: 5. As DNA, the CDR3 is TGCGCCAGCAGCTTGGGACAGGGGATTGGTGAAGCTTTCTTT. As protein: CASSLGQGIGEAFF.